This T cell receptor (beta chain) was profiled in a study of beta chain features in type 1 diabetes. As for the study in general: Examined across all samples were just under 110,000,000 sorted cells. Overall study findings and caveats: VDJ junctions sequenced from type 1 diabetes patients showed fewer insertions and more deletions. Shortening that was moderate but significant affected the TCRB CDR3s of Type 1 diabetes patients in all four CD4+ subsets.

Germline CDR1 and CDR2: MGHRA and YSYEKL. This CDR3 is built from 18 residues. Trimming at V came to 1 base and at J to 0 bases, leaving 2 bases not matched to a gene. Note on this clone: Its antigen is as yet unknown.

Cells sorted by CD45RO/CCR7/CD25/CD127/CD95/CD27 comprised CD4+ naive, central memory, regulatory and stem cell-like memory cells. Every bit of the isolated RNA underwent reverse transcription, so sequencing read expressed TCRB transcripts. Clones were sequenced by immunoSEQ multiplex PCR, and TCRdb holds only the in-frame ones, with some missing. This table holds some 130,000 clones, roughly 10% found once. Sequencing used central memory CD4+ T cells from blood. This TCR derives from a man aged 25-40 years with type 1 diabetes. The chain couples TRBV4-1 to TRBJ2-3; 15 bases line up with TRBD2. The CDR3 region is CASSQGTSGGESTDTQYF. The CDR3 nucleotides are TGCGCCAGCAGCCAAGGGACTAGCGGGGGGGAAAGCACAGATACGCAGTATTTT.